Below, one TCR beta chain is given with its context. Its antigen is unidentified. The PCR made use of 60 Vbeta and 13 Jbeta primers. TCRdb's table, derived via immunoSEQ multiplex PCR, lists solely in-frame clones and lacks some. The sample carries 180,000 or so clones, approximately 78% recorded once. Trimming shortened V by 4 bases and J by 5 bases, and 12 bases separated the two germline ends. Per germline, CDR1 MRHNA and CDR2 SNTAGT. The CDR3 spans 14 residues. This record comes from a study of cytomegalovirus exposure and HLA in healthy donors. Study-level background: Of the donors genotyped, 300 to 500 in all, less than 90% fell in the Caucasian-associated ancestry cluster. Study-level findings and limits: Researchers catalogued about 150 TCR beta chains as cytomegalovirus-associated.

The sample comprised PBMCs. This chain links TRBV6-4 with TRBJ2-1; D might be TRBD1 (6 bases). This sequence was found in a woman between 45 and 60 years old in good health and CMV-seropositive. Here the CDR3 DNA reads TGTGCCAGCAGTGTACAGGGTGGGGACAATGAGCAGTTCTTC. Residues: CASSVQGGDNEQFF.